The 7 T cell receptor beta chains below come from one sample, sequenced in a study of regulatory T cells in long-lasting Graves disease. The time point: persistent/refractory GD, antithyroid drugs over 5 years with positive TRAb. PBMCs were the source of the RNA used for TCR sequencing. CDR3 regions were amplified by Arm-PCR using iRepertoire HTBI primers to build TCR beta libraries. TCRdb processed the multiplex PCR reads anew with MiXCR; each CDR3 protein has one entry. The table records 300,000 to 350,000 distinct CDR3 sequences, about 19% of them present only once. The sample was peripheral blood mononuclear cells (PBMCs), taken when the disease was refractory, from a patient treated with antithyroid drugs. These receptors were taken from a female donor with Graves disease.

This clonotype was picked up many times. The chain combines TRBV20-1 with TRBJ1-4; 8 bases fit TRBD1. V was pared by 4 bases and J by 7 bases, with 8 bases of the junction left unmatched. The CDR3 sequence is 14 residues long. Germline V CDR1 and CDR2: DFQATT, SNEGSKA (reference sequence). The chain's CDR3 is CSANGQGKGEKLFF. The CDR3 DNA is TGCAGTGCTAACGGACAGGGCAAGGGTGAAAAACTGTTTTTT.

At least ten counts were recorded for this clonotype. The chain employs TRBV7-9 and TRBJ1-1, with 7 nucleotides matching TRBD1. The trim removed 5 bases at V and 1 base at J, leaving 7 bases unmatched. This CDR3 has 15 residues. CDR1 and CDR2 (germline): SEHNR, FQNEAQ (reference sequence). DNA for the CDR3: TGTGCCAGCAGCACTAACAGGGGATCGAACACTGAAGCTTTCTTT. This gives the protein CASSTNRGSNTEAFF. Looking up the rest from reference TRBV7-9 and TRBJ1-1 gives the full variable domain: DTGVSQNPRHKITKRGQNVTFRCDPISEHNRLYWYRQTLGQGPEFLTYFQNEAQLEKSRLLSDRFSAERPKGSFSTLEIQRTEQGDSAMYLCASSTNRGSNTEAFFGQGTRLTVV.

This clonotype was counted ten times or more. The genes are TRBV2 and TRBJ1-1; weak D call: TRBD1 (5 bases). The CDR3 has 14 residues. Germline V CDR1 and CDR2: SNHLY, FYNNEI. Trimming took 8 bases from V and 4 from J, leaving 17 bases between them. CDR3 in DNA: TGTGCCAGCGGCGGGGGGGGAGTGGGCACTGAAGCTTTCTTT. Translated: CASGGGGVGTEAFF. The full variable domain, rest sourced from reference TRBV2 and TRBJ1-1, is EPEVTQTPSHQVTQMGQEVILRCVPISNHLYFYWYRQILGQKVEFLVSFYNNEISEKSEIFDDQFSVERPDGSNFTLKIRSTKLEDSAMYFCASGGGGVGTEAFFGQGTRLTVV.

This clonotype was picked up a small number of times. V is TRBV19 and J is TRBJ2-5; the D gene could be TRBD1 or TRBD2 (6 bases each). Trimming removed 7 bases from V and 5 bases from J, with 17 bases in between. Per germline, CDR1 LNHDA and CDR2 SQIVND (reference sequence). The CDR3 extends over 14 amino acids. CDR3 in DNA: TGTGCCAGTACTCCTCAAGGGGGGCGGGAGACCCAGTACTTC. Translated: CASTPQGGRETQYF.

The V and J genes are TRBV20-1 and TRBJ2-7; 11 positions match TRBD2. The CDR3 is 19 amino acids. The trim removed 4 bases at V and 5 bases at J, leaving 22 bases unmatched. The germline gives CDR1 DFQATT, CDR2 SNEGSKA (reference sequence). The CDR3 DNA reads TGCAGTGCTAAATCCCCCGGGGTTAGCGGGGGGGGATCTATAAACGAGCAGTACTTC. The encoded protein is CSAKSPGVSGGGSINEQYF.

This clonotype showed up just a few times. The CDR3 here is CSARDARTGELFF. CDR3 coding DNA: TGCAGTGCTAGAGATGCAAGAACCGGGGAGCTGTTTTTT. V is TRBV20-1 and J is TRBJ2-2, with unresolved D. This CDR3 is 13 amino acids long. Germline V gives CDR1 DFQATT, CDR2 SNEGSKA (reference sequence). V gave up 0 bases and J gave up 5 bases, with 7 bases separating them.

This clonotype occurred a few times. CDR3 sequence reads: CASSLAGANTGELFF. For the CDR3, the DNA is TGCGCCAGCAGCTTAGCGGGGGCGAACACCGGGGAGCTGTTTTTT. The chain carries TRBV5-1 and TRBJ2-2, with 8 bases identical to TRBD2. J gave up 0 bases and V 2 bases, and 0 bases lay outside the gene matches. This CDR3 is built from 15 residues. Germline V gives CDR1 SGHRS, CDR2 YFSETQ.